Sequencing of this TCR beta chain was carried out in a study of T cells expressing NK-cell markers. Germline V gene data show CDR1 as SGDLS and CDR2 as YYNGEE. This CDR3 contains 16 residues. TCRdb derives one entry per CDR3 protein from the 5' RACE reads, leaving out DNA. This repertoire includes hundreds of thousands of distinct CDR3 sequences. The receptor was isolated from a man younger than 30 in good health. Sequencing was done on a sample of blood T cells: a sorted CD56 or NKG2C T cell subset, CD4+ or CD8+ T cells, or bulk PBMC T cells (not recorded which). The chain employs TRBV9 and TRBJ2-3. The CDR3: CASSVESGDGTDTQYF.